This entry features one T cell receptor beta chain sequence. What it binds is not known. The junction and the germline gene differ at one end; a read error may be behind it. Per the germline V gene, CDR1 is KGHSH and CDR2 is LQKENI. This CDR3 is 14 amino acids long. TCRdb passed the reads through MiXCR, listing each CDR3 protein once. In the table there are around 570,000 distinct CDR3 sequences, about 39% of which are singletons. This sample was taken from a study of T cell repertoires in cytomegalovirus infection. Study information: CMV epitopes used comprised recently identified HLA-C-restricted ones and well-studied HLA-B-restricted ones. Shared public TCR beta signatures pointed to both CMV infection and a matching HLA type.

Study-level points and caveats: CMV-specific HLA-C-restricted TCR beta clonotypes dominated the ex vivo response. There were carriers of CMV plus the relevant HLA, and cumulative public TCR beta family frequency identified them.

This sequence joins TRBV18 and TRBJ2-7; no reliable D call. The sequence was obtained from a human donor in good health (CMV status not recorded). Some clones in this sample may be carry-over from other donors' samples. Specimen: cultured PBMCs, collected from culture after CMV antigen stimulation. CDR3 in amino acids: CASSPGIHSYERYF. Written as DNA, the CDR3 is TGTGCCAGCTCACCAGGGATACATTCCTACGAGCGGTACTTC. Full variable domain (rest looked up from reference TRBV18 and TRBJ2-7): NAGVMQNPRHLVRRRGQEARLRCSPMKGHSHVYWYRQLPEEGLKFMVYLQKENIIDESGMPKERFSAEFPKEGPSILRIQQVVRGDSAAYFCASSPGIHSYERYFGPGTRLTVT.